Following are 14 T cell receptor beta chains from one sample sequenced in a study of blood T cell repertoires in COVID-19. Sequenced by immunoSEQ multiplex PCR; TCRdb stores in-frame clones only, minus some. The sample lists hundreds of thousands of clones; roughly 87% were seen once. The sequenced sample was peripheral blood. All receptors come from a man aged 18 to 30 with COVID-19, enrolled during active disease.

J is TRBJ2-1 and V is TRBV2, with 7 bases fitting TRBD2. J lost 7 bases, V lost 10 bases, and 13 bases had no gene match. The V gene's germline CDR1 is SNHLY and CDR2 FYNNEI. This CDR3 has 14 amino acids. CDR3 in DNA: TGTGCCATATCCGGGACTATCACGGCAAATGAGCAGTTCTTC. Protein: CAISGTITANEQFF. The whole variable domain, filled in from reference TRBV2 and TRBJ2-1, reads EPEVTQTPSHQVTQMGQEVILRCVPISNHLYFYWYRQILGQKVEFLVSFYNNEISEKSEIFDDQFSVERPDGSNFTLKIRSTKLEDSAMYFCAISGTITANEQFFGPGTRLTVL.

Only a few counts were recorded for this clone. Distinct nucleotide sequences in the sample also encode this CDR3. This chain links TRBV18 with TRBJ2-5; D is ambiguous. CDR1 is KGHSH, CDR2 LQKENI, per germline. With 3 bases removed from V and 4 bases from J, the gap between germline ends came to 3 bases. CDR3 length: 11 amino acids. The CDR3 is CASSPGETQYF. CDR3 sequence (DNA): TGTGCCAGCTCACCCGGAGAGACCCAGTACTTC. Full variable domain (outside the CDR3, taken from reference TRBV18 and TRBJ2-5): NAGVMQNPRHLVRRRGQEARLRCSPMKGHSHVYWYRQLPEEGLKFMVYLQKENIIDESGMPKERFSAEFPKEGPSILRIQQVVRGDSAAYFCASSPGETQYFGPGTRLLVL.

The rearrangement uses TRBV27 and TRBJ2-1; possible D gene TRBD2, 5 bases. Trimming took off 2 bases at V and 9 bases at J, with 8 bases between the two ends. Germline V lookup: CDR1 MNHEY, CDR2 SMNVEV (reference sequence). The CDR3 length is 12 residues. This CDR3 is CASSLTGGEQFF. In DNA, the CDR3 is TGTGCCAGCAGTTTAACCGGAGGTGAGCAGTTCTTC.

The rearrangement links TRBV6-5 to TRBJ1-5, with D possibly matching TRBD1 (5 bases). The CDR3 sequence is 14 residues long. Per the germline V gene, CDR1 is MNHEY and CDR2 is SVGAGI. Trimming shortened V by 6 bases and J by 1 base, and 10 bases separated the two germline ends. The CDR3 nucleotides are TGTGCCAGCAGGAGCCGGGGGAGCAATCAGCCCCAGCATTTT. It codes for CASRSRGSNQPQHF.

The rearrangement links TRBV3-1 (or the pseudogene TRBV3-2) to TRBJ2-1, with 7 bases aligning to TRBD2. The germline V gene encodes CDR1 LGHDT and CDR2 YNNKEL (reference sequence). The CDR3 sequence is 14 residues long. Trimming took 1 base from V and 16 from J; bases not matched to a gene: 13. The DNA for the CDR3 is TGTGCCAGCAGCCAAGCTATCGTTGCGGGAGCCGAATTCTTC. This sequence encodes CASSQAIVAGAEFF.

J is TRBJ2-3 and V is TRBV30, with 10 bases aligning to TRBD2. This CDR3 is 15 amino acids long. CDR1 is GTSNPN and CDR2 is SVGIG in the germline V gene (reference sequence). The V segment lost 3 bases and the J segment 3 bases; nucleotides outside the gene matches: 6. CDR3: CAWSKAGGGTDTQYF. The CDR3 nucleotides are TGTGCCTGGAGCAAAGCGGGAGGGGGGACAGATACGCAGTATTTT.

This rearrangement joins TRBV12-3 or TRBV12-4 to TRBJ1-3, with D hard to call. The CDR3 is 12 amino acids. V dropped 5 bases and J dropped 9 bases, with 11 bases sitting between them. This CDR3 is CASSPRMATIYF. The CDR3 DNA reads as TGTGCCAGCAGTCCCAGGATGGCCACCATATATTTT.

V and J are TRBV19 and TRBJ2-2, with D perhaps TRBD2 (5 bases). The V and J ends lost 9 bases and 4 bases respectively, with 18 bases between them. The CDR3 has 15 residues. Germline V lookup: CDR1 LNHDA, CDR2 SQIVND (reference sequence). The CDR3 here is CASLPAARGTGELFF. CDR3 nucleotides: TGTGCCAGCCTCCCAGCGGCCCGGGGCACCGGGGAGCTGTTTTTT.

The V gene is TRBV2, the J gene TRBJ1-6; no definite D call. Trimming shortened V by 2 bases and J by 0 bases, and 8 bases separated the two germline ends. CDR1 is SNHLY and CDR2 is FYNNEI in the germline V gene. The CDR3 has 16 residues. The CDR3 DNA follows: TGTGCCAGCAGTGAACAGTCCAGCTCCTATAATTCACCCCTCCACTTT. Protein sequence: CASSEQSSSYNSPLHF.

The V gene is TRBV27, the J gene TRBJ2-5, with D perhaps TRBD1 (5 bases). CDR1 and CDR2 from the germline V gene are MNHEY and SMNVEV (reference sequence). CDR3 length: 15 residues. V dropped 5 bases and J dropped 4 bases, with 17 bases sitting between them. This CDR3 reads CASSPPAGRGETQYF. The CDR3 nucleotides read TGTGCCAGCAGTCCTCCAGCAGGGCGTGGAGAGACCCAGTACTTC.

The rearrangement uses TRBV3-1 (or the pseudogene TRBV3-2) and TRBJ1-1, with 10 bases matching TRBD1. CDR1 and CDR2 (germline): LGHDT, YNNKEL (reference sequence). Trimming took 4 bases from V and 5 from J; bases not matched to a gene: 13. The CDR3 consists of 17 residues. CDR3 in DNA: TGTGCCAGCAGCCCACCCGACAGGGGGCAGGCGGGTACTGAAGCTTTCTTT. This translates into CASSPPDRGQAGTEAFF.

This chain connects TRBV18 to TRBJ2-7; 9 positions agree with TRBD1. V lost 0 bases to trimming and J lost 3 bases; unmatched junction nucleotides: 6. The CDR3 is made up of 16 amino acids. Looked up from germline, CDR1 is KGHSH and CDR2 is LQKENI. DNA for the CDR3: TGTGCCAGCTCACCACCGGGACAGGGTACCTTCTACGAGCAGTACTTC. The encoded protein is CASSPPGQGTFYEQYF.

The V and J genes are TRBV5-5 and TRBJ1-1; D remains ambiguous. Trimming stripped 2 bases from V and 12 bases from J, with 20 bases between. The CDR3 sequence is 14 residues long. CDR1 and CDR2 from the germline V gene are SGHKS and YYEKEE (reference sequence). The CDR3 spells CASSFGGSETRTFF. In nucleotides, the CDR3 is TGTGCCAGCAGCTTTGGTGGTTCGGAGACTCGGACTTTCTTT.

A single count supports this clone. The V and J genes are TRBV7-6 and TRBJ2-3; TRBD2 might be the D (6 bases). The CDR3 loop spans 14 amino acids. Germline CDR1 reads SGHVS; CDR2 reads FNYEAQ. Trimming shortened V by 5 bases and J by 8 bases, and 17 bases separated the two germline ends. The CDR3, as DNA: TGTGCCAGCAGCGTTAGCGGTACAGCCGTTACGCAGTATTTT. This gives the protein CASSVSGTAVTQYF.